The 14 T cell receptor beta chains presented below share a single source sample, sequenced in a study of shared clonotypes between healthy human individuals. TCRdb keeps only in-frame clones here, not all; method: immunoSEQ multiplex PCR. The table includes approximately 2.3 million clones, 90% to 95% detected once. Input material: naive CD4+ T cells from PBMCs. Subset specified: CD45RA+ positively selected. The receptors were sampled from a man aged 18 to 30 in good health. Some clones in this sample may be carry-over from other donors' samples.

The chain has TRBV7-2 and TRBJ2-1, with no clear D. V lost 7 bases and J 2 bases, leaving 15 bases between the germline ends. The CDR3 contains 15 residues. Germline loops: CDR1 SGHTA, CDR2 FQGNSA. The CDR3 DNA is TGTGCCAGCAACCCCCCCCCGGGTCCCTACAATGAGCAGTTCTTC. This codes for CASNPPPGPYNEQFF.

J is TRBJ2-1 and V is TRBV19, with 12 bases lining up with TRBD2. The length of the CDR3 is 15 residues. V lost 7 bases and J lost 9; bases outside the gene matches: 10. Germline loops: CDR1 LNHDA, CDR2 SQIVND (reference sequence). The CDR3 nucleotides read TGTGCCAGTACCACCCTAGCGGGAGGGCCTGGTGAGCAGTTCTTC. Its translation is CASTTLAGGPGEQFF.

A single count supports this clone. This chain links TRBV4-1 with TRBJ2-5; D assignment may be TRBD1 or TRBD2 (5 bases each). Trimming removed 1 base from V and 5 bases from J, with 35 bases in between. Germline CDR1 reads MGHRA; CDR2 reads YSYEKL. The CDR3 runs to 22 residues. The chain's CDR3 is CASSQVPTNPSIRGARVETQYF. The CDR3, as DNA: TGCGCCAGCAGCCAAGTCCCCACCAACCCGTCGATTCGAGGGGCGCGGGTGGAGACCCAGTACTTC.

V usage is TRBV2 and J usage is TRBJ2-3, with TRBD2 identical over 8 bases. There are 14 residues in the CDR3. Germline CDR1 and CDR2: SNHLY and FYNNEI. The V and J ends lost 2 bases and 7 bases, in that order; junction bases with no gene match: 5. The CDR3 spells CASSELQRENTQYF. CDR3 nucleotide sequence: TGTGCCAGCAGTGAATTGCAGCGGGAGAATACGCAGTATTTT.

This chain links TRBV27 with TRBJ1-4; D unclear. Germline values: CDR1 MNHEY, CDR2 SMNVEV (reference sequence). V lost 6 bases to trimming and J lost 0 bases, with 11 bases between them. The CDR3 is 15 residues long. The CDR3 loop reads CASRKISATNEKLFF. The CDR3 DNA follows: TGTGCCAGCAGGAAAATTAGCGCAACTAATGAAAAACTGTTTTTT. Full variable domain (missing parts from reference TRBV27 and TRBJ1-4): EAQVTQNPRYLITVTGKKLTVTCSQNMNHEYMSWYRQDPGLGLRQIYYSMNVEVTDKGDVPEGYKVSRKEKRNFPLILESPSPNQTSLYFCASRKISATNEKLFFGSGTQLSVL.

The chain combines TRBV7-2 with TRBJ2-4; 7 bases are shared with TRBD1. J was trimmed by 6 bases and V by 2 bases; bases with no gene match: 1. Germline V CDR1 and CDR2: SGHTA, FQGNSA. The CDR3 runs to 13 residues. The CDR3 DNA reads TGTGCCAGCAGCTTAAACAGGGGAAACATTCAGTACTTC. Its translation: CASSLNRGNIQYF.

The chain recombines TRBV4-2 with TRBJ1-1; 10 bases agree with TRBD1. Germline-derived CDR1 and CDR2 are LGHNA and YNFKEQ. Losses at the gene ends were 2 bases for V and 5 bases for J; bases not matched to a gene: 8. This CDR3 region has 16 residues. The CDR3 DNA sequence: TGTGCCAGCAGCCAACGACAGGGGGCTGTGGGGACTGAAGCTTTCTTT. Amino acids: CASSQRQGAVGTEAFF.

As to this clone: Other DNA sequences of this sample code for an identical CDR3. The chain combines TRBV5-1 with TRBJ2-1, with TRBD1 matching 7 bases. Trimming cost V 4 bases and J 6 bases; bases outside gene matches: 4. Per the germline V gene, CDR1 is SGHRS and CDR2 is YFSETQ. The CDR3 loop spans 13 amino acids. CDR3 coding DNA: TGCGCCAGCAGCCCCGACAGGGCCAATGAGCAGTTCTTC. This sequence encodes CASSPDRANEQFF.

V usage is TRBV29-1 and J usage is TRBJ2-5; the D is unclear. Germline CDR1 SQVTM, CDR2 ANQGSEA. Trimming removed 4 bases from V and 5 bases from J, with 14 bases in between. The CDR3 is 13 amino acids. CDR3: CSVGSRIVETQYF. As DNA, the CDR3 is TGCAGCGTTGGGTCCAGGATAGTGGAGACCCAGTACTTC.

The chain uses TRBV6-6 and TRBJ2-1, with 9 nucleotides matching TRBD1. Germline V gene sequence: CDR1 MNHNY, CDR2 SVGAGI (reference sequence). This CDR3 is built from 14 residues. V trimming: 2 bases; J trimming: 7 bases; junction bases outside the gene matches: 3. As DNA, the CDR3 is TGTGCCAGCAGTTACGGGACAGGGAGGAATGAGCAGTTCTTC. This encodes CASSYGTGRNEQFF.

About this clone: This same CDR3 is encoded by further DNA sequences in the sample. The chain employs TRBV2 and TRBJ2-3; a weak D match, TRBD1 (6 bases). There are 13 residues in the CDR3. The ends were cut back, 6 bases at V and 3 bases at J, with 10 bases in the middle. The V gene's germline CDR1 is SNHLY and CDR2 FYNNEI. The CDR3 region has the DNA TGTGCCAGCAGCAGGCAGGGGACAGATACGCAGTATTTT. Translating gives CASSRQGTDTQYF.

V is TRBV18 and J is TRBJ1-1; TRBD1 is a possible D gene (6 bases). Germline V gene lookup returns CDR1 KGHSH and CDR2 LQKENI. V was trimmed by 3 bases and J by 3 bases, leaving 20 bases between them. This CDR3 contains 17 residues. CDR3 amino acids: CASSPYPEDSRHTEAFF. CDR3 DNA sequence: TGTGCCAGCTCACCTTACCCAGAGGACAGCAGGCACACTGAAGCTTTCTTT. The full variable domain, rest sourced from reference TRBV18 and TRBJ1-1, is NAGVMQNPRHLVRRRGQEARLRCSPMKGHSHVYWYRQLPEEGLKFMVYLQKENIIDESGMPKERFSAEFPKEGPSILRIQQVVRGDSAAYFCASSPYPEDSRHTEAFFGQGTRLTVV.

The J gene is TRBJ2-1, the V gene TRBV6-6, with 11 bases that match TRBD1. The CDR3 length is 13 residues. The trim removed 9 bases at V and 7 bases at J, leaving 5 bases unmatched. CDR1 MNHNY and CDR2 SVGAGI come from the germline V gene (reference sequence). CDR3: CASGGTGGNEQFF. Written as DNA, the CDR3 is TGTGCCAGTGGGGGGACAGGGGGAAATGAGCAGTTCTTC.

The chain carries TRBV29-1 and TRBJ2-7; 7 bases agree with TRBD2. The CDR3 has 13 amino acids. The V gene end was trimmed by 4 bases and the J gene end by 1 base; junction bases not matched to a gene: 4. CDR1 SQVTM and CDR2 ANQGSEA come from the germline V gene. This chain's CDR3 is CSVAASGSYEQYF. The CDR3 region has the DNA TGCAGCGTTGCGGCTAGCGGATCCTACGAGCAGTACTTC.